This T cell receptor beta chain was sequenced during a study of CXCR3-negative and CXCR3-positive naive CD8 T cells. General study results and limits: Between one naive subset and the other, surface CD5 was comparable, and TCR strength was inferred from TRB CDR3 properties. Compared with CXCR3-negative naive cells, CXCR3-positive naive cells showed more hydrophobic TRB CDR3s.

UMI-labeled 5' RACE TRB cDNA libraries were prepared from the cells. Each CDR3 protein gets one entry in TCRdb, which reprocessed the 5' RACE reads and gives no DNA. The data include 150,000 or so distinct CDR3 sequences; the top ten clones carry approximately 0.5%. CDR1 is SGHRS, CDR2 YFSETQ, per germline. The CDR3 is 16 amino acids. Worth noting for this clonotype: Its specificity is not known.

The sequence was obtained from a human donor in good health. Some clones in this sample may be carry-over from other donors' samples. The gene calls are TRBV5-1 and TRBJ2-7; as DNA is missing, the TRBD1 call by TCRdb cannot be tested. Sequencing used naive CXCR3+ CD8+ T cells from blood. Noted subset: CD45RO-CCR7+CD27+CD95- naive CD8+ T cells expressing CXCR3 (TNR3+). This CDR3 reads CASSLGSGQGHYEQYF.